Each of the 13 T cell receptor beta chains below was sequenced from the same sample in a study of CD8 T cells in ankylosing spondylitis. General study points: A motif of 7 to 9 highly homologous TCR beta variants was seen as apparently characteristic of ankylosing spondylitis blood.

TCRdb ran MiXCR on the 5' RACE reads and lists one entry per CDR3 protein. This sample yields about 540,000 distinct CDR3 sequences, of which roughly 13% are seen a single time; about 6.5% belongs to the top ten. Their antigens are not known. The sample comprised blood, either unsorted or a sorted T cell fraction (not recorded which). Source of these receptors: a male donor with ankylosing spondylitis.

This chain uses TRBV20-1 with TRBJ2-3, with 9 bases aligning to TRBD2. Germline V gives CDR1 DFQATT, CDR2 SNEGSKA (reference sequence). CDR3 length: 13 amino acids. Losses at the gene ends were 6 bases for V and 7 bases for J; bases not matched to a gene: 8. The CDR3 sequence is CSAPDSGRNTQYF. In DNA, the CDR3 is TGCAGTGCCCCGGATAGCGGGAGAAATACGCAGTATTTT.

This chain connects TRBV5-1 to TRBJ2-5, with D possibly being TRBD2 (7 bases). V gave up 2 bases and J gave up 4 bases, with 15 bases separating them. Germline lookup yields CDR1 SGHRS and CDR2 YFSETQ. This CDR3 has 15 amino acids. Here the CDR3 reads CASSLRGAFGETQYF. DNA for the CDR3: TGCGCCAGCAGCTTACGGGGGGCTTTTGGAGAGACCCAGTACTTC.

The chain employs TRBV7-2 and TRBJ2-4; tentatively, D is TRBD1 or TRBD2 (5 bases each). This CDR3 region has 16 residues. V was trimmed by 2 bases and J by 1 base, leaving 12 bases between them. Per the germline V gene, CDR1 is SGHTA and CDR2 is FQGNSA. CDR3 region: CASSLRGEGAKNIQYF. The CDR3 bases are TGTGCCAGCAGCTTAAGAGGGGAAGGGGCCAAAAACATTCAGTACTTC. Based on the CDR3 plus reference TRBV7-2 and TRBJ2-4, the full variable domain is GAGVSQSPSNKVTEKGKDVELRCDPISGHTALYWYRQSLGQGLEFLIYFQGNSAPDKSGLPSDRFSAERTGGSVSTLTIQRTQQEDSAVYLCASSLRGEGAKNIQYFGAGTRLSVL.

This clonotype was seen only a few times. The rearrangement joins TRBV7-9 to TRBJ1-3, with unresolved D. The V gene lost 2 bases and the J gene lost 6 bases, with 14 bases spanning the gap. CDR1 and CDR2 from the germline V gene are SEHNR and FQNEAQ (reference sequence). The CDR3 has 15 amino acids. The CDR3 bases are TGTGCCAGCAGCTTAATTGAAAGCCTTCCAAACACCATATATTTT. Its protein product is CASSLIESLPNTIYF.

This clonotype was counted ten times or more. The chain uses TRBV12-3 or TRBV12-4 and TRBJ2-1; 7 nucleotides line up with TRBD1. The length of the CDR3 is 13 residues. The J segment lost 8 bases and the V segment lost 4 bases, leaving 5 bases of the junction unmatched. The CDR3, as DNA: TGTGCCAGCAGTTCGACAGGGTTCGATGAGCAGTTCTTC. It encodes CASSSTGFDEQFF.

This clonotype has more than one count but fewer than ten. The gene calls are TRBV3-1 and TRBJ1-1; D uncertain. V was trimmed by 0 bases and J by 0 bases, leaving 8 bases between them. CDR1 and CDR2 (germline): LGHDT, YNNKEL (reference sequence). CDR3 length: 15 amino acids. CDR3 DNA: TGTGCCAGCAGCCAAGAGCCCAGGTTGAACACTGAAGCTTTCTTT. Amino acid sequence: CASSQEPRLNTEAFF.

This clonotype was found many times. The chain uses TRBV28 and TRBJ2-3; 9 nucleotides align to TRBD2. V lost 3 bases, J lost 5 bases, and 3 bases stayed unmatched. The germline V gene has CDR1 MDHEN and CDR2 SYDVKM. CDR3 length equals 14 residues. The CDR3 loop reads CASSFETSGDTQYF. The CDR3 DNA follows: TGTGCCAGCAGTTTTGAGACTAGCGGAGATACGCAGTATTTT.

This clonotype was counted only a few times. CDR3 loop: CASSAIRGSADTQYF. CDR3 coding DNA: TGTGCCAGCAGCGCCATCAGGGGTAGCGCAGATACGCAGTATTTT. J is TRBJ2-3 and V is TRBV11-2, with a tentative D call TRBD1 (6 bases). V lost 5 bases and J 4 bases, leaving 16 bases between the germline ends. The CDR3 totals 15 residues. Germline V gives CDR1 SGHAT, CDR2 FQNNGV.

Only a few counts were recorded for this clonotype. This chain connects TRBV29-1 to TRBJ1-1; D may be TRBD1 (5 bases). The CDR3 totals 15 residues. Germline CDR1 SQVTM, CDR2 ANQGSEA. The V end lost 4 bases, the J end lost 0 bases, and 15 bases lay between the germline ends. CDR3 sequence reads: CSVVDRQWVNTEAFF. In nucleotides, the CDR3 is TGCAGCGTTGTAGATAGACAGTGGGTGAACACTGAAGCTTTCTTT.

The chain is built from TRBV11-2 and TRBJ2-7, with D unresolved. CDR1 and CDR2 (germline): SGHAT, FQNNGV. The length of the CDR3 is 15 residues. Trimming stripped 0 bases from V and 2 bases from J, with 11 bases between. CDR3 sequence: CASSLDWGSAYEQYF. The CDR3 DNA is TGTGCCAGCAGCTTAGATTGGGGAAGCGCCTACGAGCAGTACTTC.

The DNA for the CDR3 is TGTGCCAGCAGCTTAGTTGGTAGTGTCCATTACGAGCAGTACGTC. Translated: CASSLVGSVHYEQYV. This chain uses TRBV7-2 with TRBJ2-7; D not certain. Trimming removed 1 base from V and 4 bases from J, with 14 bases in between. The CDR3 totals 15 residues. Germline V gene data show CDR1 as SGHTA and CDR2 as FQGNSA.

This clonotype occurred a few times. The rearrangement links TRBV6-5 to TRBJ1-2; 8 bases line up with TRBD1. The V gene end was trimmed by 2 bases and the J gene end by 5 bases; junction bases not matched to a gene: 4. Looked up from germline, CDR1 is MNHEY and CDR2 is SVGAGI. CDR3 length equals 14 residues. CDR3 coding DNA: TGTGCCAGCAGTTACACGGACAGGGCGTATGGCTACACCTTC. It translates to CASSYTDRAYGYTF.

This clonotype was seen a handful of times. The chain joins TRBV5-5 to TRBJ2-3, with 11 positions matching TRBD2. V lost 2 bases and J lost 0; bases outside the gene matches: 5. CDR3 size: 17 residues. Germline V CDR1 and CDR2: SGHKS, YYEKEE (reference sequence). The CDR3 DNA is TGTGCCAGCAGCTTTCTAGCGGGAGGACCTAGCACAGATACGCAGTATTTT. It yields the protein CASSFLAGGPSTDTQYF.